In this sample, the clone carrying this T cell receptor beta chain turned up a few times. The antigen is not known. This sample is part of a study of T cell responses to AZD1222 COVID-19 vaccine. General study findings and limits: Repertoire sampling occurred only after the peak T cell response.

Germline loops: CDR1 LGHDT, CDR2 YNNKEL (reference sequence). Losses at the gene ends were 1 base for V and 5 bases for J; bases not matched to a gene: 2. CDR3 size: 14 residues. Some clones are missing from TCRdb's copy, which holds only in-frame ones; the method was immunoSEQ multiplex PCR. Among 100,000 to 150,000 clones listed, more than 85% were seen once. The sequenced sample was peripheral blood, obtained on day 0 of MenACWY control vaccination. The V and J genes are TRBV3-1 (or the pseudogene TRBV3-2) and TRBJ2-5; 9 bases line up with TRBD1. The TCR was taken from an adult in good health. The CDR3 is CASSQAGTGETQYF. CDR3 DNA: TGTGCCAGCAGCCAAGCCGGGACAGGGGAGACCCAGTACTTC.